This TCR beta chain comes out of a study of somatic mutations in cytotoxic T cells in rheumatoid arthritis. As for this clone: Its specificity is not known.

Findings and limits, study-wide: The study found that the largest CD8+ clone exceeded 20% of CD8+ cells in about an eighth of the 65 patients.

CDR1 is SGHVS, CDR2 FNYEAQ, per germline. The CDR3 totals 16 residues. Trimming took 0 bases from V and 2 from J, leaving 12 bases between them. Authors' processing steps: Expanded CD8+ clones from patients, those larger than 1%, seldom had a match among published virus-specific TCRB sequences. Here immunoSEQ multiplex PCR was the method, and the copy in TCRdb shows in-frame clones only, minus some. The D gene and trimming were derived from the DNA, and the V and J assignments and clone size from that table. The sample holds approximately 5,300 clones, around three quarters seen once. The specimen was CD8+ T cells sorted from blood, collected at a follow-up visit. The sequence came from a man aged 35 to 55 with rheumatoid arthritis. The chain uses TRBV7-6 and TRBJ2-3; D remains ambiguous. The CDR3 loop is CASSLAPISPTDTQYF. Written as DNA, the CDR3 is TGTGCCAGCAGCTTAGCCCCGATCTCTCCCACAGATACGCAGTATTTT. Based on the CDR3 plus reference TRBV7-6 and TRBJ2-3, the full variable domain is GAGVSQSPRYKVTKRGQDVALRCDPISGHVSLYWYRQALGQGPEFLTYFNYEAQQDKSGLPNDRFSAERPEGSISTLTIQRTEQRDSAMYRCASSLAPISPTDTQYFGPGTRLTVL.